The sequence of this T cell receptor beta chain was determined in a study of CD8 T cells in ankylosing spondylitis. TCRdb processed the 5' RACE reads anew with MiXCR; each CDR3 protein has one entry. The table shows some 17,000 distinct CDR3 sequences, with 7.5% to 9.5% occurring only once. This clonotype was sampled from a male donor with ankylosing spondylitis or in good health (not recorded which). Sequenced sample: blood.

CDR3 in DNA: TGTGCCAGCAGCCTCCGGGAAGCTTGGACCGGGGAGCTGTTTTTT. It yields the protein CASSLREAWTGELFF. J is TRBJ2-2 and V is TRBV7-9; weak D call: TRBD2 (5 bases). There are 15 residues in the CDR3. Trimming removed 5 bases at V and 5 bases at J, with 15 bases between. Germline loops: CDR1 SEHNR, CDR2 FQNEAQ (reference sequence).